This T cell receptor (beta chain) was recorded in a study of shared clonotypes between healthy human individuals. TCRdb keeps only in-frame clones here, not all; method: immunoSEQ multiplex PCR. The sample records roughly 700,000 clones, about 90% being singletons. The CDR3 covers 16 residues. V shed 0 bases, J shed 3 bases, and the junction held 5 bases outside the gene matches. CDR1 and CDR2 from the germline V gene are LGHNA and YSLEER. Sequencing used memory CD8+ T cells from PBMCs. As to subset: CD45RO+ cells pooled with CCR7-negative TemRA cells. This TCR came from a man between 18 and 29 years old in good health. Some clones in this sample may be carry-over from other donors' samples. The chain combines TRBV4-3 with TRBJ2-1, with 7 nucleotides matching TRBD1. The CDR3 DNA is TGCGCCAGCAGCCAAGAGGGGACAGAGTTCTACAATGAGCAGTTCTTC. The encoded protein is CASSQEGTEFYNEQFF.